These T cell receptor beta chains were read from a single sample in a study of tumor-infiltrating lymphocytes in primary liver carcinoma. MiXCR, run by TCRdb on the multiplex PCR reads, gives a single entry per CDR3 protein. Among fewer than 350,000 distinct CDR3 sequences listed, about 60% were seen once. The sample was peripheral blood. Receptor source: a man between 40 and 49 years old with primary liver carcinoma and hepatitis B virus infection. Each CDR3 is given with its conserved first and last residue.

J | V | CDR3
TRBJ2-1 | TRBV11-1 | CASSLPATIGSQFF
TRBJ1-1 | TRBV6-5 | CASSRMLVTGWSTEAFF
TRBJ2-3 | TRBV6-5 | CVSSGTSGTDTQYF
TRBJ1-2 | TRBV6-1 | CASSGLTTGGNYGYTF
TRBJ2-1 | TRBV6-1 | CASNIKDEQFF
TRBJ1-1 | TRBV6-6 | CASSSQGRGHTETFF
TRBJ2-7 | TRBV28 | CASSSNLAVYEQYF
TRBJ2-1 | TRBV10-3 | CTLSESAGEAGEQFF
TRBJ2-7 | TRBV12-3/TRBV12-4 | CAGSSNSGNSYEQYF
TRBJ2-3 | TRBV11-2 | CASSVSGRDTDTQYF
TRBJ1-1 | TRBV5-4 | CASSMGWGAVGNTEAFF
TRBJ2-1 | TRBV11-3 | CASGATAYNEQFF
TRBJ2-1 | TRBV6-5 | CASSPRTRGSIDEQFF
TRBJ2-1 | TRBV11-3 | CASSLASNNEQFF
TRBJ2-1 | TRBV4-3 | CASSQVPGQGYSGRGYEQFF
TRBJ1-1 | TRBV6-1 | CASSGSGNTEAFF
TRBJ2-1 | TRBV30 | CAWSVTGVNEQLF
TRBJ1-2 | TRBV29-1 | CSNLDGGHYGYTF
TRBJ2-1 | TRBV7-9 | CASSFSPLHNEQFF
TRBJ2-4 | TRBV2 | CTSSEILAAPIQYF
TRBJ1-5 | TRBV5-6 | CASSPRGRGGEQPQHF
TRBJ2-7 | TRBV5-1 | CASSSGTSVYDQYF
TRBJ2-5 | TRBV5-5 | CASSRIPPSETQYF
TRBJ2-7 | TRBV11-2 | CASSLNIRLDSEQYF
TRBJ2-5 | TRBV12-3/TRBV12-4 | CASSFQETQYF
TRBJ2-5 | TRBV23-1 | CASSQRGGQETQYF
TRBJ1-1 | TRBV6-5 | CASSSPTGVNTEAFF
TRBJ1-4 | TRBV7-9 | CASSDFKSDEKLFF
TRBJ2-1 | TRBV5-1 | CASSLLTSGPLAEQFF
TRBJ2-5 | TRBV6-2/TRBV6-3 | CASSYWSGFQETQYF
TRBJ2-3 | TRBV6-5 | CANSRGLALETDTQYF
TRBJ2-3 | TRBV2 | CASNIQVPTDTQYF
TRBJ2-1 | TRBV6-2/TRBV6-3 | CASSSPLPREQFF
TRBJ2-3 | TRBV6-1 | CASSEVRGAQYF
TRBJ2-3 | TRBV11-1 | CASILEYGGASTDTQYF
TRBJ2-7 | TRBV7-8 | CASSTLWTSGLSYEQYF
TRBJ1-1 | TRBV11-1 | CASSFELVREAFF
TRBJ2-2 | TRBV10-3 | CAIRTGDSNTGELFF
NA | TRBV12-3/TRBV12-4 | CASSLQGGNQPQYF
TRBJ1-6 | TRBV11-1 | CASSWTLVSPLRF